This passage covers 2 T cell receptor beta chains from one sample sequenced in a study of blood T cell repertoires in COVID-19. Assay: immunoSEQ multiplex PCR; the TCRdb copy retains only in-frame clones and omits some. The sample has about 210,000 clones; about 86% are singletons. Material for sequencing was peripheral blood. The receptors stem from a man younger than 35 with active or convalescent COVID-19.

The count of this clone is one. The V gene is TRBV6-4, the J gene TRBJ2-3, with a tentative D call TRBD2 (6 bases). The CDR3 is 15 amino acids. Trimming cost V 0 bases and J 7 bases, with 14 bases left between them. Germline V gives CDR1 MRHNA, CDR2 SNTAGT. The CDR3 is CASSDSGTGTYTQYF. The DNA for the CDR3 is TGTGCCAGCAGTGACTCGGGGACCGGGACTTATACGCAGTATTTT.

The chain combines TRBV28 with TRBJ2-7, with 8 bases aligning to TRBD1. The V gene's germline CDR1 is MDHEN and CDR2 SYDVKM. V was clipped by 8 bases and J by 0 bases; unmatched bases: 12. The length of the CDR3 is 16 residues. The CDR3 loop reads CASYTGGPFSSYEQYF. The CDR3 DNA reads as TGTGCCAGCTACACAGGGGGGCCATTCAGCTCCTACGAGCAGTACTTC. The whole variable domain, filled in from reference TRBV28 and TRBJ2-7, reads DVKVTQSSRYLVKRTGEKVFLECVQDMDHENMFWYRQDPGLGLRLIYFSYDVKMKEKGDIPEGYSVSREKKERFSLILESASTNQTSMYLCASYTGGPFSSYEQYFGPGTRLTVT.